What follows are 3 T cell receptor beta chains derived from one specimen sequenced in a study of control samples from healthy donors and cancer patients. Generated by immunoSEQ multiplex PCR, the TCRdb table keeps only in-frame clones and is missing some. The sample consists of about 85,000 clones, about 89% of them appearing once. Sequencing was carried out using blood. Source of these receptors: a woman aged 55-69 years in good health.

The chain couples TRBV2 to TRBJ2-7; 10 bases map to TRBD2. Trimming removed 8 bases from V and 1 base from J; junction bases left unmatched: 8. This CDR3 has 15 residues. Per germline, CDR1 SNHLY and CDR2 FYNNEI. CDR3 DNA sequence: TGTGCCAGCCGGTCTAGCGGGAGAGGATCCTACGAGCAGTACTTC. It codes for CASRSSGRGSYEQYF.

This clone was detected once. The gene calls are TRBV9 and TRBJ2-1; weak D call: TRBD2 (6 bases). The V gene lost 3 bases and the J gene lost 8 bases, with 15 bases spanning the gap. CDR3 length: 14 residues. CDR1 and CDR2 from the germline V gene are SGDLS and YYNGEE. The CDR3 nucleotides read TGTGCCAGCAGCGGGGGACTTACGGAAGATGAGCAGTTCTTC. Encoded protein: CASSGGLTEDEQFF.

The rearrangement links TRBV28 to TRBJ2-2; D gene ambiguous. The CDR3 runs 13 residues. Trimming removed 5 bases at V and 5 bases at J, with 9 bases between. Germline lookup yields CDR1 MDHEN and CDR2 SYDVKM. The CDR3 loop reads CASSPSRTGELFF. The CDR3 coding sequence is TGTGCCAGCAGTCCTAGTCGGACCGGGGAGCTGTTTTTT.